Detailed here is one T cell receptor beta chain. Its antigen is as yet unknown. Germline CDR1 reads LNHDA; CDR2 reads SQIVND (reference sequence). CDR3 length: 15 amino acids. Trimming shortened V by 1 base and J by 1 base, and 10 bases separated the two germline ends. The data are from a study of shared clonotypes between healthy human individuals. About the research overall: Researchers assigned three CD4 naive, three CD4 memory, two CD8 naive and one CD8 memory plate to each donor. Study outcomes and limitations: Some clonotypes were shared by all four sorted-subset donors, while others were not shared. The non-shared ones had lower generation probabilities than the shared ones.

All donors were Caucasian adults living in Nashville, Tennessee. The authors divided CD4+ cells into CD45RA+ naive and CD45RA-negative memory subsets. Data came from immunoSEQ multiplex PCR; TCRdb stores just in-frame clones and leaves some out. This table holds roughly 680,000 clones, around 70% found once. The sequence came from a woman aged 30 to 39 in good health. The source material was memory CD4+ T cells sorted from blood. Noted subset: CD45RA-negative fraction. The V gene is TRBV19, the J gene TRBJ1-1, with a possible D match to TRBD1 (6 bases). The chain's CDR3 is CASSIGRGANTEAFF. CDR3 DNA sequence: TGTGCCAGTAGTATAGGTCGGGGGGCGAACACTGAAGCTTTCTTT. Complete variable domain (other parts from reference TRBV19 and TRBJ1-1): DGGITQSPKYLFRKEGQNVTLSCEQNLNHDAMYWYRQDPGQGLRLIYYSQIVNDFQKGDIAEGYSVSREKKESFPLTVTSAQKNPTAFYLCASSIGRGANTEAFFGQGTRLTVV.